This T cell receptor (beta chain) was recovered during a study of T cell responses to AZD1222 COVID-19 vaccine. Study outcomes and limitations: White British donors predominated, females outnumbered males, and clonal diversity was possibly underestimated. Targets within unmutated variant regions were reportedly found for nearly half of spike-specific TCRs.

Sequenced by immunoSEQ multiplex PCR; TCRdb stores in-frame clones only, minus some. The table includes roughly 110,000 clones, 90% detected once. This CDR3 is 15 amino acids long. CDR1 and CDR2 from the germline V gene are MGHRA and YSYEKL. Trimming left V 4 bases short and J 7 bases short, with 20 bases between. This clone was detected only once. Its antigen remains unidentified. The source is an adult who received the AZD1222 COVID-19 vaccine. This chain joins TRBV4-1 and TRBJ2-7, with D uncertain. The sequenced sample was peripheral blood, obtained 28 days after the second AZD1222 dose. The CDR3 loop is CASSRTPPDGAEQYF. The CDR3 DNA reads as TGCGCCAGCAGCCGCACGCCTCCGGACGGTGCAGAGCAGTACTTC.